The text below deals with one T cell receptor beta chain. What it binds is not known. The primer mix had 60 Vbeta and 13 Jbeta primers. The repertoire was sequenced with immunoSEQ multiplex PCR; TCRdb's copy has only in-frame clones and lacks some. The table includes approximately 220,000 clones, approximately 80% detected once. This entry is derived from a study of cytomegalovirus exposure and HLA in healthy donors. Overall study results and limits: An ancestry cluster, one associated with Asian ancestry, reportedly showed fewer N-insertions than the roughly 700-donor mean in a later analysis.

The material sequenced was PBMCs. The source of this sequence is a girl aged 5-17 years in good health and CMV-seronegative.

CDR3 sequence (DNA): TGTGCCAGCATCCAATTACTTCCGGGAGTGGTAAATGAGCAGTTCTTC. It encodes CASIQLLPGVVNEQFF. V usage is TRBV7-6 and J usage is TRBJ2-1; D might be TRBD2 (6 bases). Per germline, CDR1 SGHVS and CDR2 FNYEAQ. CDR3 length equals 16 residues. V was clipped by 7 bases and J by 7 bases, with 23 bases between them.